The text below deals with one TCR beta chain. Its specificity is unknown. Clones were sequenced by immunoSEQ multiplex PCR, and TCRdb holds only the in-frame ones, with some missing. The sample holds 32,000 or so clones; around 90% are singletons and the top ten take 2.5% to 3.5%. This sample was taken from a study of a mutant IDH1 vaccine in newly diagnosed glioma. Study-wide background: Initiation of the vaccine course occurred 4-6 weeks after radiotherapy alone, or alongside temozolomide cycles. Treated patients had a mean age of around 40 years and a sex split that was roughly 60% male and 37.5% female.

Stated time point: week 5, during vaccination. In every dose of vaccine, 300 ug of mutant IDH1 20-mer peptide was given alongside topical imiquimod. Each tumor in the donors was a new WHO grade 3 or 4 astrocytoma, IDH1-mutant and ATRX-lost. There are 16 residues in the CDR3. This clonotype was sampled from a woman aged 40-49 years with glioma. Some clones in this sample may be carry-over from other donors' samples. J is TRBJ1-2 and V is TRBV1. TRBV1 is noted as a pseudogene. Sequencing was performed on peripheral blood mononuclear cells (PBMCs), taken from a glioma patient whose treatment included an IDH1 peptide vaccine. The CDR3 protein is CTSRCPRLRKTYGYTF. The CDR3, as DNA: TGCACCAGCAGATGTCCGCGTTTGCGAAAGACCTATGGCTACACCTTC.